Within the sample, the clone carrying this T cell receptor (beta chain) is medium-sized. Its antigen is unidentified. The data derive from a study of circulating CD8 cells and anti-PD-1 response in melanoma. As for the study in general: Nivolumab was given intravenously at 3 mg/kg every 2 weeks. Study results and caveats: Diversity ranked highest in DNEG and lowest in TIGIT subsets. Under 8% of TRB clonotypes were shared between subsets at M1.

From live CD3+CD8+TCRalphabeta+ cells, four PD-1 and/or TIGIT subsets were sorted. Each library started from roughly 15 ng of total RNA using the QIAseq Immune Repertoire TCR panel. TCRdb processed the reads anew with MiXCR; each CDR3 protein has one entry. The repertoire consists of 750 to 900 distinct CDR3 sequences, with about 6.1% occurring once and the leading ten covering 6.2%. The TCR comes from a human donor with melanoma. The sample was CD8+ T cells from PBMCs, taken at baseline or after one month of anti-PD-1 therapy (not recorded which).

The CDR3 sequence is CATRSSGRVPEQFF. DNA for the CDR3: TGTGCCACCAGATCTAGCGGGAGGGTTCCTGAGCAGTTCTTC. The rearrangement joins TRBV24-1 to TRBJ2-1; 12 bases line up with TRBD2. With 7 bases clipped from V and 9 bases from J, the junction kept 6 bases outside the gene matches. This CDR3 contains 14 residues. Germline V lookup: CDR1 KGHDR, CDR2 SFDVKD.